Following are 3 T cell receptor beta chains from one sample sequenced in a study of T-cell memory formation after mild COVID-19. One entry per CDR3 protein, called by TCRdb with MiXCR from the 5' RACE reads. There are some 120,000 distinct CDR3 sequences in the sample; more than 15% occur only once, and approximately 13% lies in the top ten. Sequencing used PBMCs or a T cell subset sorted from them (not recorded which). The receptor set was obtained from an adult woman who had mild COVID-19 (a few samples of this study predate the infection). Cell type and time point are not known.

The chain combines TRBV27 with TRBJ2-3, with unresolved D. Trimming removed 6 bases at V and 6 bases at J, with 28 bases between. CDR1 and CDR2 from the germline V gene are MNHEY and SMNVEV (reference sequence). This CDR3 contains 18 residues. CDR3 residues: CASSPPLEAPDVSDTQYF. The CDR3 DNA sequence: TGTGCCAGCAGCCCACCCCTCGAGGCGCCTGACGTTTCGGATACGCAGTATTTT.

The chain employs TRBV25-1 and TRBJ2-7; D uncertain. The V and J ends lost 2 bases and 2 bases respectively, with 7 bases between them. CDR3 length equals 13 residues. Germline V lookup: CDR1 MGHDK, CDR2 SYGVNS. CDR3 bases: TGTGCCAGCAGTGAAGACGGAGCCTACGAGCAGTACTTC. Protein: CASSEDGAYEQYF.

This chain uses TRBV20-1 with TRBJ1-4, with no clear D. Germline loops: CDR1 DFQATT, CDR2 SNEGSKA (reference sequence). CDR3 size: 13 residues. The V gene lost 1 base and the J gene lost 7 bases, with 10 bases spanning the gap. In nucleotides, the CDR3 is TGCAGTGCTAGAGTTGGCGGTGGTGAAAAACTGTTTTTT. Translating it yields CSARVGGGEKLFF.